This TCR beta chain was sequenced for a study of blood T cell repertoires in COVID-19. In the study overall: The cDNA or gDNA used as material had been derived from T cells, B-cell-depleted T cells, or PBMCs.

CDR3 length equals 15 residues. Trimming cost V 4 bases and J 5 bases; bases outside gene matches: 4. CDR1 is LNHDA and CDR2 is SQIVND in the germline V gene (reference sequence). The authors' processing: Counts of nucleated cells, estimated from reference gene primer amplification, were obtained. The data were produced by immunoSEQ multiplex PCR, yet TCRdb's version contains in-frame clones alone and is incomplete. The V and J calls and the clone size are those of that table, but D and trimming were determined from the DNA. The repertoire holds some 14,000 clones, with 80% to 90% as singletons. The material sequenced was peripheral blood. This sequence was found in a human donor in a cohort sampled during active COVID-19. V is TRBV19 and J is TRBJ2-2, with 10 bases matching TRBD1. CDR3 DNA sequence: TGTGCCAGTAGTAAGGGACAGGGGTCGACCGGGGAGCTGTTTTTT. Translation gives CASSKGQGSTGELFF.